A selection of T cell receptor beta chains follows, all from one sample in a study of CD8+ T cells in alopecia areata. Generated by immunoSEQ multiplex PCR, the TCRdb table keeps only in-frame clones and is missing some. The repertoire includes approximately 210,000 clones, roughly 64% of them detected once, and 3.5% to 5% sits in the top ten. Here the sequenced sample was CD4+ T cells sorted from blood, taken at week 4, from a patient treated with tofacitinib. These receptors all come from a human donor with alopecia areata. Each CDR3 is given without its conserved first and last residue.

V: TRBV2; J: TRBJ2-7; CDR3: ASRRESYEQY
V: TRBV6-1; J: TRBJ2-1; CDR3: ASTLDSSYNEQF
V: TRBV5-1; J: TRBJ2-2; CDR3: ASSLEQGNTGELF
V: TRBV29-1; J: TRBJ2-2; CDR3: SVESTGRTGELF
V: TRBV6-5; J: TRBJ2-3; CDR3: ASRPLGGGSDTQY
V: TRBV25-1; J: TRBJ2-1; CDR3: ASTRGGLVGEQF
V: TRBV15; J: TRBJ2-5; CDR3: ATSRALETQY
V: TRBV5-1; J: TRBJ1-5; CDR3: ASSRDRGDQPQH
V: TRBV7-9; J: TRBJ1-5; CDR3: ASSRGGNQPQH
V: TRBV29-1; J: TRBJ1-5; CDR3: SVCMLGVGNQPQH
V: TRBV6-6; J: TRBJ1-5; CDR3: ATQLDRRGSNQPQH
V: TRBV7-2; J: TRBJ2-1; CDR3: ASSYPSAGSGNEQF
V: TRBV4-3; J: TRBJ1-2; CDR3: ASSQSGANYGYT
V: TRBV4-3; J: TRBJ2-3; CDR3: ASSQEGTDTQY
V: TRBV2; J: TRBJ2-1; CDR3: ASSEGGPGEQF
V: TRBV19; J: TRBJ1-2; CDR3: ASSISGTGAKRVYGYT
V: TRBV18; J: TRBJ1-5; CDR3: ASSPANSNQPQH
V: TRBV5-1; J: TRBJ2-5; CDR3: ASSLQGQGRETQY
V: TRBV2; J: TRBJ2-7; CDR3: ASSELSAEQY
V: TRBV5-1; J: TRBJ2-1; CDR3: ASSLRDSSSNEQF
V: TRBV29-1; J: TRBJ2-5; CDR3: SSGTQY
V: TRBV14; J: TRBJ1-2; CDR3: ASSQDEGLGGVRYGYT
V: TRBV5-6; J: TRBJ2-3; CDR3: ASSLTSGPTDTQY
V: TRBV5-1; J: TRBJ2-2; CDR3: ASTFASAGELF
V: TRBV7-2; J: TRBJ2-5; CDR3: ASSSRETQY
V: TRBV4-1; J: TRBJ1-4; CDR3: ASSQREDEKLF
V: TRBV13; J: TRBJ2-7; CDR3: ASTPGLGTYEQY
V: TRBV6-6; J: TRBJ1-6; CDR3: ASIGNSPLH
V: TRBV14; J: TRBJ2-7; CDR3: ASSQVATYEQY
V: TRBV2; J: TRBJ2-7; CDR3: ASSVVEGNEQY
V: TRBV7-2; J: TRBJ2-3; CDR3: ASSLAQRSDTQY
V: TRBV27; J: TRBJ1-6; CDR3: ASRSDRGLGSPLH
V: TRBV5-6; J: TRBJ2-5; CDR3: ASSKPQGFGETQY
V: TRBV5-1; J: TRBJ1-5; CDR3: ASSFGQGDQPQH
V: TRBV10-3; J: TRBJ2-1; CDR3: TISRTPRAHEQF
V: TRBV6-5; J: TRBJ2-7; CDR3: ASSKTGVEQY
V: TRBV19; J: TRBJ2-4; CDR3: ASSMGAGGFKNIQY
V: TRBV2; J: TRBJ2-5; CDR3: ASGGGETQY
V: TRBV30; J: TRBJ1-4; CDR3: AWTRGGSDEKLF
V: TRBV5-1; J: TRBJ2-7; CDR3: ASSSTYRGRYEQY
V: TRBV13; J: TRBJ2-1; CDR3: ASSLTNEQF
V: TRBV5-6; J: TRBJ1-2; CDR3: ASSVGQATYGYT
V: TRBV27; J: TRBJ1-5; CDR3: ASSLGQPAGPQH
V: TRBV5-1; J: TRBJ1-4; CDR3: ASSYSATNEKLF
V: TRBV30; J: TRBJ2-7; CDR3: AWSGRGYEQY